Given below is one TCR beta chain in context. What it binds is not known. The germline V gene encodes CDR1 SGHNT and CDR2 YYREEE (reference sequence). The CDR3 is made up of 13 amino acids. V was cut by 0 bases and J by 4 bases, with 5 bases left in between. The data are from a study of STAT5B mutations in CD4+ large granular lymphocyte leukemia. Broader study findings: TRBV06-family usage was enriched in top patient clones (8/27) versus controls (2/35).

Sequencing was at survey level. Original processing methods: Productive clonotypes were detectable down to 2.59 x 10-5 frequency. Measured with immunoSEQ multiplex PCR; TCRdb has only the in-frame clones, and not every one. Clonal size and the V and J genes are those of that table, whereas D and trimming came from the DNA. The table records approximately 31,000 clones, 72% of them present only once. The rearrangement uses TRBV5-4 and TRBJ2-1; D gene unclear. Sequenced material: CD4+ T cells from blood buffy coats. The receptor was isolated from a human donor in good health. This CDR3 reads CASSLDIYNEQFF. CDR3 sequence (DNA): TGTGCCAGCAGCTTGGACATTTACAATGAGCAGTTCTTC. The variable domain in full, with the rest retrieved from reference TRBV5-4 and TRBJ2-1, is ETGVTQSPTHLIKTRGQQVTLRCSSQSGHNTVSWYQQALGQGPQFIFQYYREEENGRGNFPPRFSGLQFPNYSSELNVNALELDDSALYLCASSLDIYNEQFFGPGTRLTVL.